These 11 T cell receptor beta chains came from one sample sequenced in a study of blood T cells in healthy people across ages. For the second PCR, which ran for about 7 to 11 cycles, a sample-barcoded 5' primer and a J-beta primer mix were used. In TCRdb, the 5' RACE reads were re-called with MiXCR into one record per CDR3 protein. The sample gives hundreds of thousands of distinct CDR3 sequences, 50% to 60% of which show up once; 45% to 65% is in the top ten. Sequencing was carried out using blood. The receptor set was obtained from a man aged 55 to 69 in good health.

The J gene is TRBJ2-3, the V gene TRBV25-1; possible D gene TRBD1, 5 bases. The CDR3 spans 14 residues. Trimming shortened V by 2 bases and J by 5 bases, and 11 bases separated the two germline ends. Germline CDR1 is MGHDK and CDR2 is SYGVNS. The CDR3 nucleotides are TGTGCCAGCAGTGAAGTGGGGCGGAAAGATACGCAGTATTTT. It is translated as CASSEVGRKDTQYF.

The J gene is TRBJ2-7, the V gene TRBV28, with TRBD2 matching over 9 bases. In germline, CDR1 is MDHEN, CDR2 SYDVKM. Trimming at V came to 5 bases and at J to 1 base, leaving 6 bases not matched to a gene. The CDR3 covers 15 residues. This chain's CDR3 is CASSEVAGESYEQYF. DNA of the CDR3: TGTGCCAGCAGTGAAGTAGCGGGAGAGTCCTACGAGCAGTACTTC. The variable domain in full, with the rest retrieved from reference TRBV28 and TRBJ2-7, is DVKVTQSSRYLVKRTGEKVFLECVQDMDHENMFWYRQDPGLGLRLIYFSYDVKMKEKGDIPEGYSVSREKKERFSLILESASTNQTSMYLCASSEVAGESYEQYFGPGTRLTVT.

The rearrangement links TRBV20-1 to TRBJ2-2; D uncertain. V was trimmed by 3 bases and J by 5 bases, leaving 7 bases between them. CDR3 size: 12 residues. Germline CDR1 DFQATT, CDR2 SNEGSKA (reference sequence). CDR3 protein: CSARLRTGELFF. DNA of the CDR3: TGCAGTGCTAGGCTCAGAACCGGGGAGCTGTTTTTT.

This clonotype has just one count. The gene calls are TRBV3-1 and TRBJ2-6; no firm D call. V lost 3 bases and J 4 bases, leaving 10 bases between the germline ends. The CDR3 loop spans 15 amino acids. The V gene's germline CDR1 is LGHDT and CDR2 YNNKEL (reference sequence). Here the CDR3 DNA reads TGTGCCAGCAGCCATGGGGTTGCCGGGGCCAACGTCCTGACTTTC. This sequence encodes CASSHGVAGANVLTF.

The V gene is TRBV5-6, the J gene TRBJ2-5; 9 bases are a match to TRBD1. Per the germline V gene, CDR1 is SGHDT and CDR2 is YYEEEE. The CDR3 is made up of 17 amino acids. Trimming at V came to 2 bases and at J to 3 bases, leaving 11 bases not matched to a gene. The CDR3 DNA sequence: TGTGCCAGCAGCTTATTGGACTGGACAGGGGAAAAAGAGACCCAGTACTTC. Amino acids: CASSLLDWTGEKETQYF.

The chain employs TRBV30 and TRBJ1-2; 9 bases line up with TRBD1. The J segment lost 6 bases and the V segment lost 2 bases, leaving 4 bases of the junction unmatched. The germline V gene has CDR1 GTSNPN and CDR2 SVGIG (reference sequence). This CDR3 is 13 amino acids long. DNA of the CDR3: TGTGCCTGGAGTCTGGGACAGGGTGATGGCTACACCTTC. As protein: CAWSLGQGDGYTF.

The chain joins TRBV20-1 to TRBJ2-3; D possibly corresponds to TRBD2 (6 bases). The CDR3 consists of 16 residues. CDR1 DFQATT and CDR2 SNEGSKA come from the germline V gene (reference sequence). Trimming pared 0 bases from V and 3 bases from J, leaving 16 bases between. The CDR3 sequence: CSARDYGGRETDTQYF. For the CDR3, the DNA is TGCAGTGCTAGAGATTACGGGGGACGAGAAACAGATACGCAGTATTTT.

This chain uses TRBV15 with TRBJ2-5; 7 bases match TRBD1. The J segment lost 5 bases and the V segment lost 0 bases, leaving 9 bases of the junction unmatched. CDR1 LNHNV and CDR2 YYDKDF come from the germline V gene (reference sequence). The CDR3 sequence is 16 residues long. The chain's CDR3 is CATSRDGTVPGETQYF. CDR3 coding DNA: TGTGCCACCAGCAGAGACGGGACAGTACCGGGGGAGACCCAGTACTTC.

This clonotype was seen only a few times. The rearrangement uses TRBV4-3 and TRBJ2-3; TRBD2 agrees at 11 bases. Germline CDR1 and CDR2: LGHNA and YSLEER. J lost 2 bases, V lost 2 bases, and 9 bases had no gene match. The CDR3 sequence is 18 residues long. The CDR3 here is CASSQSIAGGPNTDTQYF. CDR3 sequence (DNA): TGCGCCAGCAGCCAATCCATAGCGGGAGGGCCGAACACAGATACGCAGTATTTT.

The V gene is TRBV7-9, the J gene TRBJ2-7; the D gene could be TRBD1 or TRBD2 (6 bases each). The CDR3 runs 15 residues. Germline values: CDR1 SEHNR, CDR2 FQNEAQ (reference sequence). V dropped 4 bases and J dropped 7 bases, with 20 bases sitting between them. This chain's CDR3 is CASSSIRPGDNEQYF. The CDR3 DNA follows: TGTGCCAGCAGCTCGATTCGGCCGGGGGACAATGAGCAGTACTTC.

This clonotype was picked up many times. The CDR3 here is CASSLGRSHQETQYF. The CDR3 coding sequence is TGTGCCAGCAGCTTGGGCAGGAGCCATCAAGAGACCCAGTACTTC. The gene calls are TRBV7-2 and TRBJ2-5, with D uncertain. V was shortened by 3 bases and J by 2 bases, with 13 bases between the two germline ends. This CDR3 spans 15 amino acids. In germline, CDR1 is SGHTA, CDR2 FQGNSA.